The 18 T cell receptor beta chains in this list originate from one sample, sequenced in a study of CD8 T cells in Susac syndrome. An input of about 0.45 to 1 ug of RNA was subjected to reverse transcription using random hexamers. In TCRdb, the immunoSEQ multiplex PCR reads were re-called with MiXCR into one record per CDR3 protein. The sample shows some 300,000 distinct CDR3 sequences, 65% to 90% of them seen only once. Sequencing was performed on CD8+ T cells from PBMCs. The receptors come from a human donor with multiple sclerosis.

The chain couples TRBV20-1 to TRBJ2-2, with D possibly TRBD1 on 5 matching bases. This CDR3 spans 14 amino acids. V lost 4 bases to trimming and J lost 3 bases, with 12 bases between them. Looked up from germline, CDR1 is DFQATT and CDR2 is SNEGSKA (reference sequence). The DNA for the CDR3 is TGCAGTGCTAAAGCGCAGGGCGACACCGGGGAGCTGTTTTTT. This translates into CSAKAQGDTGELFF.

V and J are TRBV30 and TRBJ2-1; D gene ambiguous. In germline, CDR1 is GTSNPN, CDR2 SVGIG (reference sequence). Trimming took 0 bases from V and 5 from J, leaving 14 bases between them. The CDR3 spans 15 residues. CDR3 coding DNA: TGTGCCTGGAGTGTTCAATTTAGCCCGGACAATGAGCAGTTCTTC. Translated: CAWSVQFSPDNEQFF.

The genes are TRBV25-1 and TRBJ2-7, with 9 bases fitting TRBD2. The CDR3 totals 17 residues. J was trimmed by 2 bases and V by 7 bases; bases with no gene match: 15. CDR1 and CDR2 from the germline V gene are MGHDK and SYGVNS. The CDR3 reads CASNPQSGRSRAYEQYF. Here the CDR3 DNA reads TGTGCCAGCAACCCTCAGAGCGGGAGGTCTCGAGCCTACGAGCAGTACTTC.

The genes are TRBV19 and TRBJ1-4; D call uncertain. CDR1 LNHDA and CDR2 SQIVND come from the germline V gene (reference sequence). The CDR3 is 16 residues long. Deletions cut 6 bases from V and 0 bases from J, with 14 bases between. DNA of the CDR3: TGTGCCAGTAGCCTACTTTTGGAATCAACTAATGAAAAACTGTTTTTT. The encoded protein is CASSLLLESTNEKLFF.

This chain joins TRBV2 and TRBJ2-7; 12 bases align to TRBD2. J was trimmed by 9 bases and V by 6 bases; bases with no gene match: 9. The length of the CDR3 is 14 residues. The V gene's germline CDR1 is SNHLY and CDR2 FYNNEI. The CDR3 bases are TGTGCCAGCAGAGGACTAGCGGGGCCTCCGTGGCAGTACTTC. As protein: CASRGLAGPPWQYF.

This chain connects TRBV6-5 to TRBJ2-1; TRBD2 matches at 9 bases. CDR3 length: 16 amino acids. V gave up 2 bases and J gave up 3 bases; unmatched junction bases: 5. Looked up from germline, CDR1 is MNHEY and CDR2 is SVGAGI. The CDR3 DNA follows: TGTGCCAGCAGTTACCTCGTTAGCGGGAGCTACAATGAGCAGTTCTTC. It specifies CASSYLVSGSYNEQFF.

The V gene is TRBV4-3, the J gene TRBJ2-2; possibly TRBD1 for D (5 bases). The V gene lost 5 bases and the J gene lost 2 bases, with 18 bases spanning the gap. The CDR3 totals 17 residues. CDR1 LGHNA and CDR2 YSLEER come from the germline V gene. CDR3 in DNA: TGCGCCAGCAGCTTGGGATGGCAGGGCGAAAACACCGGGGAGCTGTTTTTT. Protein sequence: CASSLGWQGENTGELFF.

This clonotype came up once. The rearrangement links TRBV6-2 or TRBV6-3 to TRBJ1-1; D not certain. The CDR3 has 15 amino acids. Trimming removed 2 bases at V and 0 bases at J, with 10 bases between. Germline CDR1 reads MNHEY; CDR2 reads SVGEGT. CDR3 sequence: CASSYPTTLNTEAFF. For the CDR3, the DNA is TGTGCCAGCAGTTACCCAACCACACTGAACACTGAAGCTTTCTTT.

This chain uses TRBV19 with TRBJ1-5; TRBD1 agrees at 7 bases. The trim removed 5 bases at V and 4 bases at J, leaving 5 bases unmatched. Germline-derived CDR1 and CDR2 are LNHDA and SQIVND (reference sequence). The CDR3 loop spans 14 amino acids. The CDR3 loop is CASSVRDSNQPQHF. DNA of the CDR3: TGTGCCAGTAGTGTCCGGGACAGTAATCAGCCCCAGCATTTT.

The J gene is TRBJ1-1, the V gene TRBV16; 7 nucleotides line up with TRBD1. Trimming cost V 5 bases and J 3 bases; bases outside gene matches: 6. Germline values: CDR1 KGHSY, CDR2 FQNENV. The CDR3 is 14 amino acids. The CDR3 loop reads CASSTRTGYTEAFF. CDR3 nucleotide sequence: TGTGCCAGCAGCACGCGGACAGGCTACACTGAAGCTTTCTTT.

The CDR3 reads CASSQDGLTTGELFF. In DNA form, the CDR3 reads TGCGCCAGCAGCCAAGATGGACTTACCACCGGGGAGCTGTTTTTT. The chain has TRBV4-3 and TRBJ2-2; perhaps TRBD2 as D (5 bases). The V and J ends lost 0 bases and 4 bases respectively, with 9 bases between them. Germline CDR1 is LGHNA and CDR2 is YSLEER. The CDR3 extends over 15 amino acids.

This rearrangement joins TRBV29-1 to TRBJ2-3; D not certain. This CDR3 region has 10 residues. Looked up from germline, CDR1 is SQVTM and CDR2 is ANQGSEA. Between the trimmed V and J ends, which lost 4 bases and 5 bases, there was a span of 4 bases. This chain's CDR3 is CSVGVDTQYF. The CDR3 nucleotides read TGCAGCGTTGGGGTAGATACGCAGTATTTT.

The chain has TRBV27 and TRBJ1-2; possibly TRBD1 for D (6 bases). CDR1 and CDR2 (germline): MNHEY, SMNVEV (reference sequence). The CDR3 has 16 residues. Trimming stripped 2 bases from V and 4 bases from J, with 17 bases between. CDR3 protein: CASSLIGWGGSYGYTF. The CDR3 DNA is TGTGCCAGCAGTTTAATAGGGTGGGGGGGCTCCTATGGCTACACCTTC.

The rearrangement links TRBV27 to TRBJ1-1; D is possibly TRBD1 (6 bases). Trimming left V 6 bases short and J 8 bases short, with 19 bases between. Germline V gene data show CDR1 as MNHEY and CDR2 as SMNVEV (reference sequence). The CDR3 runs to 14 residues. The CDR3 spells CASSPNPPDREAFF. The CDR3 DNA reads as TGTGCCAGCAGCCCGAATCCCCCCGACAGGGAAGCTTTCTTT.

This rearrangement joins TRBV15 to TRBJ1-4; D is uncertain. Trimming took 0 bases from V and 8 from J, leaving 22 bases between them. The germline gives CDR1 LNHNV, CDR2 YYDKDF (reference sequence). The CDR3 consists of 18 residues. CDR3 sequence (DNA): TGTGCCACCAGCAGAGATAAAGGTTGGAGCGGGGATGGAGAAAAACTGTTTTTT. Translation: CATSRDKGWSGDGEKLFF.

In this sample, this clonotype turned up once. This sequence joins TRBV6-5 and TRBJ1-1; a weak D match, TRBD1 (5 bases). Trimming took off 0 bases at V and 5 bases at J, with 10 bases between the two ends. Germline V gene sequence: CDR1 MNHEY, CDR2 SVGAGI. This CDR3 contains 14 residues. The CDR3 spells CASSYSEGRTEAFF. The CDR3 nucleotides read TGTGCCAGCAGTTACTCGGAGGGACGAACTGAAGCTTTCTTT.

V usage is TRBV28 and J usage is TRBJ2-5; the match to TRBD2 covers 9 bases. CDR1 is MDHEN, CDR2 SYDVKM, per germline. J lost 4 bases, V lost 5 bases, and 5 bases had no gene match. This CDR3 comprises 14 residues. Here the CDR3 DNA reads TGTGCCAGCAGTCCCCGACTAGCGGCAGAGACCCAGTACTTC. It translates to CASSPRLAAETQYF.

V usage is TRBV28 and J usage is TRBJ1-5; D is undetermined. CDR3 size: 16 residues. Germline V gene sequence: CDR1 MDHEN, CDR2 SYDVKM. Trimming left V 3 bases short and J 9 bases short, with 21 bases between. The CDR3 DNA is TGTGCCAGCAGTTTCCCTTACTGGGTTAGGGCGCGGCCCCAGCATTTT. Translation gives CASSFPYWVRARPQHF.